These 2 T cell receptor beta chains were sequenced from one sample in a study of blood T cell repertoires in COVID-19. TCRdb's copy holds only in-frame clones and misses some; the assay was immunoSEQ multiplex PCR. The data show some 230,000 clones, around 91% seen once. The sequenced sample was PBMCs or T cells enriched from blood (not recorded which). The receptor set was obtained from a woman aged 18-29 years in a cohort exposed to, infected with or recovered from COVID-19 (not recorded which).

This clone was detected only a few times. The V and J genes are TRBV10-3 and TRBJ2-1; possible D gene TRBD2, 6 bases. Trimming took 2 bases from V and 5 from J, leaving 16 bases between them. CDR3 size: 16 residues. Germline loops: CDR1 ENHRY, CDR2 SYGVKD. CDR3 DNA sequence: TGTGCCATCAGTGAGCCGATTGGGACTCGTCACAATGAGCAGTTCTTC. Protein: CAISEPIGTRHNEQFF.

The chain joins TRBV9 to TRBJ1-4; 7 bases align to TRBD1. Germline V gene lookup returns CDR1 SGDLS and CDR2 YYNGEE. CDR3 length equals 13 residues. Losses at the gene ends were 0 bases for V and 11 bases for J; bases not matched to a gene: 4. CDR3 DNA sequence: TGTGCCAGCAGCGTAGCTGAGGGGGCTAAACTGTTTTTT. This codes for CASSVAEGAKLFF.